One and the same sample provided the 32 T cell receptor beta chains below, sequenced in a study of cytomegalovirus exposure and HLA in healthy donors. Generated by immunoSEQ multiplex PCR, the TCRdb table keeps only in-frame clones and is missing some. The repertoire has 150,000 to 200,000 clones, roughly nine tenths of them found once; the top ten carry 4% to 4.5%. Sample: PBMCs. Receptors were obtained from a young man in good health and CMV-seropositive.

The chain carries TRBV2 and TRBJ1-1; 9 bases align to TRBD1. Germline CDR1 and CDR2: SNHLY and FYNNEI. J was trimmed by 5 bases and V by 4 bases; bases with no gene match: 8. The CDR3 runs to 15 residues. CDR3 DNA: TGTGCCAGCAGTGTCCTCGGGACAGGGAGGACTGAAGCTTTCTTT. Amino acid sequence: CASSVLGTGRTEAFF.

The chain links TRBV9 to TRBJ2-2; 8 positions agree with TRBD1. This CDR3 has 16 amino acids. Germline lookup yields CDR1 SGDLS and CDR2 YYNGEE. Unmatched junction bases numbered 6, after V lost 4 bases and J lost 1 base. This CDR3 reads CASSLGQGMNTGELFF. DNA for the CDR3: TGTGCCAGCAGCCTCGGACAGGGAATGAACACCGGGGAGCTGTTTTTT. Full variable domain (rest looked up from reference TRBV9 and TRBJ2-2): DSGVTQTPKHLITATGQRVTLRCSPRSGDLSVYWYQQSLDQGLQFLIQYYNGEERAKGNILERFSAQQFPDLHSELNLSSLELGDSALYFCASSLGQGMNTGELFFGEGSRLTVL.

The V and J genes are TRBV29-1 and TRBJ1-4; 7 bases map to TRBD1. The J segment lost 12 bases and the V segment lost 6 bases, leaving 10 bases of the junction unmatched. Per the germline V gene, CDR1 is SQVTM and CDR2 is ANQGSEA. The CDR3 sequence is 12 residues long. The CDR3 sequence: CSVELQGTELFF. The DNA for the CDR3 is TGCAGCGTGGAGCTACAGGGGACGGAACTGTTTTTT.

Concerning this clone: The junction departs from germline at one end; a sequencing error may be responsible. The J gene is TRBJ2-3, the V gene TRBV7-7; D perhaps matches TRBD2 (5 bases). Germline assignment: CDR1 SSHAT and CDR2 FNYEAQ (reference sequence). This CDR3 comprises 13 residues. DNA for the CDR3: TGTGCTAGCAGCTTTTCCCCGGGGGATACGCAGTATTTT. Its protein is CASSFSPGDTQYF.

This clone was detected only once. The chain combines TRBV6-1 with TRBJ2-1, with TRBD2 matching over 12 bases. The CDR3 spans 15 residues. V dropped 6 bases and J dropped 8; count of bases not matched to a gene: 8. From germline, CDR1 is MNHNS and CDR2 SASEGT. The CDR3 DNA follows: TGTGCCAGCAGAGAGCTAGCGGGAGGGCCTTATGAGCAGTTCTTC. Encoded protein: CASRELAGGPYEQFF.

This clone was counted only a few times. The chain combines TRBV5-1 with TRBJ2-4; D might be TRBD1 (6 bases). The CDR3 totals 16 residues. Germline CDR1 SGHRS, CDR2 YFSETQ. Trimming shortened V by 1 base and J by 1 base, and 12 bases separated the two germline ends. CDR3 DNA sequence: TGCGCCAGCAGCTTGACAGGGTACGGGGCCAAAAACATTCAGTACTTC. Translating gives CASSLTGYGAKNIQYF. The full variable domain, its missing parts supplied by reference TRBV5-1 and TRBJ2-4, is KAGVTQTPRYLIKTRGQQVTLSCSPISGHRSVSWYQQTPGQGLQFLFEYFSETQRNKGNFPGRFSGRQFSNSRSEMNVSTLELGDSALYLCASSLTGYGAKNIQYFGAGTRLSVL.

The chain employs TRBV9 and TRBJ1-3; D is undetermined. Trimming shortened V by 0 bases and J by 2 bases, and 9 bases separated the two germline ends. Germline V lookup: CDR1 SGDLS, CDR2 YYNGEE. The CDR3 runs to 15 residues. CDR3 region: CASSVEERPGNTIYF. CDR3 nucleotides: TGTGCCAGCAGCGTAGAGGAGCGTCCTGGAAACACCATATATTTT.

This chain links TRBV5-1 with TRBJ1-2; D might be TRBD1 (5 bases). V was clipped by 0 bases and J by 2 bases, with 11 bases between them. This CDR3 spans 15 amino acids. CDR1 and CDR2 from the germline V gene are SGHRS and YFSETQ. CDR3 loop: CASSLGQGLNYGYTF. CDR3 DNA sequence: TGCGCCAGCAGCTTGGGGCAGGGACTGAACTATGGCTACACCTTC.

The CDR3, as DNA: TGTGCCGGGCGTGGAAACACCGGGGAGCTGTTTTTT. Residues: CAGRGNTGELFF. The chain links TRBV11-3 to TRBJ2-2; D unclear. This CDR3 region has 12 residues. V lost 11 bases, J lost 2 bases, and 9 bases lay in between. Germline V gene sequence: CDR1 SGHNT, CDR2 YENEEA.

J is TRBJ2-5 and V is TRBV28; 13 bases agree with TRBD2. Trimming at V came to 2 bases and at J to 2 bases, leaving 5 bases not matched to a gene. The CDR3 runs 17 residues. Germline values: CDR1 MDHEN, CDR2 SYDVKM. This CDR3 reads CASSLGLAGVGQETQYF. CDR3 nucleotide sequence: TGTGCCAGCAGTTTAGGACTAGCGGGAGTAGGGCAAGAGACCCAGTACTTC.

This chain joins TRBV28 and TRBJ2-7; TRBD1 agrees at 9 bases. This CDR3 is 16 amino acids long. V shed 0 bases, J shed 3 bases, and the junction held 6 bases outside the gene matches. The germline V gene encodes CDR1 MDHEN and CDR2 SYDVKM. The chain's CDR3 is CASSLWNRGQLYEQYF. For the CDR3, the DNA is TGTGCCAGCAGTTTATGGAACAGGGGGCAGCTCTACGAGCAGTACTTC.

The chain carries TRBV11-3 and TRBJ2-7, with 7 bases matching TRBD2. Germline V gene data show CDR1 as SGHNT and CDR2 as YENEEA. The CDR3 contains 14 residues. Trimming took 1 base from V and 3 from J; bases not matched to a gene: 3. The CDR3: CASSLVGRNYEQYF. CDR3 sequence (DNA): TGTGCCAGCAGCTTAGTCGGGAGGAACTACGAGCAGTACTTC.

This rearrangement joins TRBV19 to TRBJ1-2; D might be TRBD1 (5 bases). Germline CDR1 is LNHDA and CDR2 is SQIVND (reference sequence). The CDR3 contains 15 residues. The V end was cut by 0 bases, the J end by 8 bases, with 16 bases between. The CDR3: CASSIESRAGNGYTF. The CDR3 nucleotides read TGTGCCAGTAGTATAGAGTCTCGGGCAGGGAACGGCTACACCTTC.

The chain employs TRBV6-1 and TRBJ2-1; 7 bases align to TRBD1. V lost 5 bases to trimming and J lost 13 bases; unmatched junction nucleotides: 5. The germline V gene has CDR1 MNHNS and CDR2 SASEGT. The CDR3 spans 11 residues. CDR3 protein: CASSQGQRQFF. The CDR3 DNA reads TGTGCCAGCAGTCAGGGACAGCGACAGTTCTTC.

This clone was observed many times. The chain has TRBV19 and TRBJ2-7, with 8 bases matching TRBD2. V trimming: 6 bases; J trimming: 6 bases; junction bases outside the gene matches: 13. CDR1 LNHDA and CDR2 SQIVND come from the germline V gene (reference sequence). This CDR3 region has 15 residues. For the CDR3, the DNA is TGTGCCAGTAGACCGAGCGGGAGAGGTTTTTTCGAGCAGTACTTC. Translation gives CASRPSGRGFFEQYF.

V gene TRBV29-1 combines with J gene TRBJ2-5; D remains ambiguous. Germline loops: CDR1 SQVTM, CDR2 ANQGSEA. Trimming took 2 bases from V and 0 from J, leaving 10 bases between them. The CDR3 spans 14 residues. The CDR3 nucleotides read TGCAGCGTTGAATGGGCGACATACCAAGAGACCCAGTACTTC. It translates to CSVEWATYQETQYF.

The chain carries TRBV6-1 and TRBJ2-7, with 13 bases identical to TRBD2. Trimming at V came to 8 bases and at J to 4 bases, leaving 8 bases not matched to a gene. The CDR3 covers 15 residues. Per germline, CDR1 MNHNS and CDR2 SASEGT. The CDR3 sequence: CASCWTSGSFYEQYF. In DNA, the CDR3 is TGTGCCAGCTGCTGGACTAGCGGGAGTTTTTACGAGCAGTACTTC.

This chain joins TRBV7-2 and TRBJ1-3, with a weak D call TRBD1 (6 bases). V lost 10 bases and J lost 6, with 13 bases in between. This CDR3 comprises 12 residues. Germline V gene data show CDR1 as SGHTA and CDR2 as FQGNSA. CDR3 region: CAIAGEKNTIYF. CDR3 DNA: TGTGCCATCGCAGGGGAGAAAAACACCATATATTTT. The full variable domain, with the rest looked up from reference TRBV7-2 and TRBJ1-3, is GAGVSQSPSNKVTEKGKDVELRCDPISGHTALYWYRQSLGQGLEFLIYFQGNSAPDKSGLPSDRFSAERTGGSVSTLTIQRTQQEDSAVYLCAIAGEKNTIYFGEGSWLTVV.

This chain connects TRBV19 to TRBJ2-7; 7 bases map to TRBD2. CDR3 length: 13 residues. V was clipped by 3 bases and J by 4 bases; unmatched bases: 3. CDR1 and CDR2 (germline): LNHDA, SQIVND (reference sequence). CDR3: CASSIEGGYEQYF. The CDR3 nucleotides read TGTGCCAGTAGTATTGAGGGAGGGTACGAGCAGTACTTC.

This chain links TRBV19 with TRBJ1-5; 7 bases line up with TRBD1. The J segment lost 1 base and the V segment lost 5 bases, leaving 8 bases of the junction unmatched. Germline V lookup: CDR1 LNHDA, CDR2 SQIVND (reference sequence). The CDR3 is 16 amino acids. The CDR3 loop is CASSRQGRGSNQPQHF. CDR3 bases: TGTGCCAGTAGTCGACAGGGACGTGGGAGCAATCAGCCCCAGCATTTT.

The V and J genes are TRBV19 and TRBJ1-5, with 7 nucleotides matching TRBD1. Losses at the gene ends were 1 base for V and 2 bases for J; bases not matched to a gene: 11. This CDR3 contains 18 residues. The germline V gene encodes CDR1 LNHDA and CDR2 SQIVND (reference sequence). The CDR3 spells CASSIVRGRISGNQPQHF. The CDR3 DNA reads TGTGCCAGTAGTATAGTGAGGGGGCGGATTAGCGGCAATCAGCCCCAGCATTTT.

CDR3 in amino acids: CASSLGFGSRMETQYF. The CDR3 DNA reads as TGTGCCAGCAGCTTAGGTTTCGGGAGTCGAATGGAGACCCAGTACTTC. The genes are TRBV11-2 and TRBJ2-5; D possibly corresponds to TRBD2 (6 bases). Germline CDR1 reads SGHAT; CDR2 reads FQNNGV. CDR3 size: 16 residues. Trimming took off 1 base at V and 5 bases at J, with 17 bases between the two ends.

The CDR3 sequence: CASSFGGTNEKLFF. CDR3 bases: TGTGCCAGCAGTTTCGGGGGAACTAATGAAAAACTGTTTTTT. The chain combines TRBV28 with TRBJ1-4, with D maybe TRBD1 (5 bases). The V gene's germline CDR1 is MDHEN and CDR2 SYDVKM. The CDR3 has 14 residues. V was clipped by 3 bases and J by 1 base, with 6 bases between them.

The genes are TRBV28 and TRBJ2-1; D uncertain. CDR3 length equals 14 residues. V was trimmed by 6 bases and J by 0 bases, leaving 9 bases between them. The germline V gene has CDR1 MDHEN and CDR2 SYDVKM. Here the CDR3 reads CASRLMRSYNEQFF. Here the CDR3 DNA reads TGTGCCAGCAGACTGATGCGCTCCTACAATGAGCAGTTCTTC. Supplemented by reference TRBV28 and TRBJ2-1, the full variable domain reads DVKVTQSSRYLVKRTGEKVFLECVQDMDHENMFWYRQDPGLGLRLIYFSYDVKMKEKGDIPEGYSVSREKKERFSLILESASTNQTSMYLCASRLMRSYNEQFFGPGTRLTVL.

J is TRBJ1-5 and V is TRBV28; perhaps TRBD1 as D (5 bases). The length of the CDR3 is 13 residues. The germline gives CDR1 MDHEN, CDR2 SYDVKM. With 8 bases removed from V and 4 bases from J, the gap between germline ends came to 12 bases. The CDR3 protein is CASEWGVNQPQHF. The DNA for the CDR3 is TGTGCCAGCGAGTGGGGGGTAAATCAGCCCCAGCATTTT.

The chain employs TRBV7-2 and TRBJ1-2; 8 bases are a match to TRBD1. The V gene end was trimmed by 5 bases and the J gene end by 7 bases; junction bases not matched to a gene: 9. The CDR3 sequence is 14 residues long. Looked up from germline, CDR1 is SGHTA and CDR2 is FQGNSA. The CDR3 spells CASSLWTGNTGYTF. CDR3 sequence (DNA): TGTGCCAGCAGCCTTTGGACAGGGAATACTGGCTACACCTTC.

This chain links TRBV6-1 with TRBJ2-2, with D possibly being TRBD1 (5 bases). The germline gives CDR1 MNHNS, CDR2 SASEGT. Trimming stripped 2 bases from V and 3 bases from J, with 10 bases between. The CDR3 spans 15 residues. In DNA form, the CDR3 reads TGTGCCAGCAGTGAAAAGGGGCAGTACACCGGGGAGCTGTTTTTT. Its protein is CASSEKGQYTGELFF.

The rearrangement joins TRBV7-2 to TRBJ2-2; TRBD2 agrees at 14 bases. The ends lost 5 bases at V and 6 bases at J; junction bases unmatched: 8. In germline, CDR1 is SGHTA, CDR2 FQGNSA. The CDR3 contains 17 residues. The CDR3 DNA reads as TGTGCCAGCAGCCCCGGACTAGCGGGAGGCGGGGCCGGGGAGCTGTTTTTT. Translating gives CASSPGLAGGGAGELFF. Drawing the rest from reference TRBV7-2 and TRBJ2-2, the complete variable domain is GAGVSQSPSNKVTEKGKDVELRCDPISGHTALYWYRQSLGQGLEFLIYFQGNSAPDKSGLPSDRFSAERTGGSVSTLTIQRTQQEDSAVYLCASSPGLAGGGAGELFFGEGSRLTVL.

This chain joins TRBV4-2 and TRBJ1-1, with 8 nucleotides matching TRBD1. Germline lookup yields CDR1 LGHNA and CDR2 YNFKEQ. The CDR3 contains 15 residues. After removal of 1 base from V and 6 bases from J, the junction contained 7 bases not matched to a gene. CDR3 DNA: TGTGCCAGCAGCCAAGGGACAGGGCAGACCGCTGAAGCTTTCTTT. This encodes CASSQGTGQTAEAFF.

The chain links TRBV28 to TRBJ1-5; TRBD1 agrees at 8 bases. From germline, CDR1 is MDHEN and CDR2 SYDVKM. J was trimmed by 5 bases and V by 5 bases; bases with no gene match: 11. The CDR3 extends over 16 amino acids. In DNA, the CDR3 is TGTGCCAGCAGTCGACCCCAGGGGGCTTTACATCAGCCCCAGCATTTT. It yields the protein CASSRPQGALHQPQHF.

The rearrangement joins TRBV7-9 to TRBJ2-1; 9 nucleotides line up with TRBD2. Germline CDR1 SEHNR, CDR2 FQNEAQ (reference sequence). With V trimmed by 0 bases and J by 15 bases, 9 bases remained unmatched. The CDR3 totals 14 residues. The CDR3 DNA sequence: TGTGCCAGCAGCTTAGCAGCTAGCGGGACCCAATGGTTCTTC. Its protein is CASSLAASGTQWFF.

The chain joins TRBV6-5 to TRBJ2-2; D not resolved. The CDR3 is 12 amino acids. Germline CDR1 MNHEY, CDR2 SVGAGI. Trimming shortened V by 6 bases and J by 6 bases, and 8 bases separated the two germline ends. DNA of the CDR3: TGTGCCAGCAGACGGAGTTCCGGGGAGCTGTTTTTT. Translating gives CASRRSSGELFF.